These T cell receptor beta chains were read from a single sample in a study of CD8 T cells in ankylosing spondylitis. TCRdb recomputed calls from the 5' RACE reads with MiXCR, one row per CDR3 protein. The sample contains 400,000 or so distinct CDR3 sequences, more than 25% of which appear only once. The sample comprised blood, either unsorted or a sorted T cell fraction (not recorded which). The receptors here all came from a male donor with ankylosing spondylitis. CDR3s include the opening cysteine and the closing phenylalanine or tryptophan. D genes are given only for firm matches. Part of the rows lack a size; the others show once, few, many or a class for expanded clones.

D: .
J: TRBJ2-3
V: TRBV20-1
size: .
CDR3: CSARGTPSTDTQYF
DNA: TGCAGTGCTAGGGGCACGCCTAGCACAGATACGCAGTATTTT

D: .
J: TRBJ2-3
V: TRBV7-2
size: .
CDR3: CASRPDTDTQYF
DNA: TGTGCCAGCAGACCCGACACAGATACGCAGTATTTT

D: TRBD2
J: TRBJ2-2
V: TRBV5-1
size: few
CDR3: CASSQGGGTGELFF
DNA: TGCGCCAGCAGCCAGGGCGGGGGCACCGGGGAGCTGTTTTTT

D: .
J: TRBJ2-7
V: TRBV20-1
size: few
CDR3: CSATIRDGAYEQYF
DNA: TGCAGTGCTACAATTCGGGACGGAGCCTACGAGCAGTACTTC

D: .
J: TRBJ1-1
V: TRBV5-1
size: few
CDR3: CASSDGRGRNTEAFF
DNA: TGCGCCAGCAGCGATGGACGGGGGAGGAACACTGAAGCTTTCTTT

D: .
J: TRBJ1-2
V: TRBV5-1
size: few
CDR3: CASTKGVEGLGYTF
DNA: TGCGCCAGCACAAAGGGGGTAGAGGGCCTTGGCTACACCTTC

D: .
J: TRBJ1-1
V: TRBV29-1
size: many
CDR3: CSVRNTEAFF
DNA: TGCAGCGTTCGGAACACTGAAGCTTTCTTT

D: .
J: TRBJ2-1
V: TRBV30
size: .
CDR3: CAWNNPRVNEQFF
DNA: TGTGCCTGGAATAACCCAAGGGTGAATGAGCAGTTCTTC

D: TRBD1
J: TRBJ1-5
V: TRBV4-1
size: few
CDR3: CASSQDGYRGNNQPQHF
DNA: TGCGCCAGCAGCCAAGATGGGTACAGGGGAAACAATCAGCCCCAGCATTTT

D: .
J: TRBJ1-1
V: TRBV12-3/TRBV12-4
size: .
CDR3: CASSPLISHTEAFF
DNA: TGTGCCAGCAGCCCCCTCATATCCCACACTGAAGCTTTCTTT

D: TRBD1
J: TRBJ1-1
V: TRBV7-9
size: .
CDR3: CASSSRDRGLWNTEAFF
DNA: TGTGCCAGCAGCTCCCGGGACAGGGGACTCTGGAACACTGAAGCTTTCTTT

D: TRBD1
J: TRBJ2-1
V: TRBV14
size: few
CDR3: CASVGQSGRNEQFF
DNA: TGTGCCAGCGTGGGACAGTCGGGCCGTAATGAGCAGTTCTTC

D: .
J: TRBJ1-6
V: TRBV20-1
size: few
CDR3: CSAEGVTNSPLHF
DNA: TGCAGTGCCGAGGGGGTTACGAATTCACCCCTCCACTTT

D: .
J: TRBJ2-1
V: TRBV29-1
size: few
CDR3: CSVAPQGYYNEQFF
DNA: TGCAGCGTTGCCCCGCAGGGGTACTACAATGAGCAGTTCTTC

D: .
J: TRBJ1-2
V: TRBV3-1
size: .
CDR3: CASSQVQPGLFYGYTF
DNA: TGTGCCAGCAGCCAAGTACAGCCAGGCCTTTTCTATGGCTACACCTTC

D: .
J: TRBJ2-2
V: TRBV10-3
size: many
CDR3: CAISEREPPTGELFF
DNA: TGTGCCATCAGTGAGCGGGAGCCCCCCACCGGGGAGCTGTTTTTT

D: .
J: TRBJ2-7
V: TRBV5-1
size: .
CDR3: CASSLNGDFPYEQYF
DNA: TGCGCCAGCAGCTTGAACGGGGACTTCCCCTACGAGCAGTACTTC

D: TRBD1
J: TRBJ1-4
V: TRBV10-3
size: few
CDR3: CAISGGGQGNEKLFF
DNA: TGTGCCATCAGTGGCGGGGGACAGGGGAATGAAAAACTGTTTTTT

D: TRBD2
J: TRBJ2-1
V: TRBV19
size: .
CDR3: CASLPSTSGSRYNEQFF
DNA: TGTGCCAGCCTACCTTCGACTAGCGGGAGTAGGTACAATGAGCAGTTCTTC

D: .
J: TRBJ2-1
V: TRBV4-2
size: many
CDR3: CASSPSMASANEQFF
DNA: TGTGCCAGCAGCCCAAGTATGGCCTCCGCCAATGAGCAGTTCTTC

D: .
J: TRBJ1-2
V: TRBV4-1
size: few
CDR3: CASSQEEGRRYGYTF
DNA: TGCGCCAGCAGCCAAGAGGAAGGACGACGGTATGGCTACACCTTC

D: .
J: TRBJ1-3
V: TRBV19
size: few
CDR3: CASTRRGERRSGNTIYF
DNA: TGTGCCAGTACCCGCCGAGGCGAAAGGCGCTCTGGAAACACCATATATTTT

D: TRBD1
J: TRBJ2-1
V: TRBV27
size: few
CDR3: CASSRDRASGDEQFF
DNA: TGTGCCAGCAGCCGAGACAGGGCTTCAGGGGATGAGCAGTTCTTC

D: .
J: TRBJ1-5
V: TRBV20-1
size: few
CDR3: CSASLGGSNQPQHF
DNA: TGCAGTGCTAGCCTGGGGGGTAGCAATCAGCCCCAGCATTTT

D: .
J: TRBJ2-5
V: TRBV2
size: .
CDR3: CASSGGVEETQYF
DNA: TGTGCCAGCAGTGGTGGGGTGGAAGAGACCCAGTACTTC

D: .
J: TRBJ2-7
V: TRBV9
size: .
CDR3: CASSPTVGAVVYEQYF
DNA: TGTGCCAGCAGCCCAACCGTGGGGGCGGTAGTCTACGAGCAGTACTTC

D: .
J: TRBJ2-2
V: TRBV10-1
size: .
CDR3: CASKSGANTGELFF
DNA: TGCGCCAGCAAGTCGGGAGCGAACACCGGGGAGCTGTTTTTT

D: TRBD2
J: TRBJ2-3
V: TRBV18
size: .
CDR3: CASSRASGRTDTQYF
DNA: TGTGCCAGCTCACGTGCTAGCGGTCGCACAGATACGCAGTATTTT

D: .
J: TRBJ2-1
V: TRBV5-1
size: .
CDR3: CASSPDPNNEQFF
DNA: TGCGCCAGCAGCCCGGACCCGAACAATGAGCAGTTCTTC

D: .
J: TRBJ1-5
V: TRBV19
size: .
CDR3: CASSPTGAQNRQHF
DNA: TGTGCCAGTAGCCCGACGGGGGCCCAGAATCGCCAGCATTTT

D: .
J: TRBJ2-5
V: TRBV21-1
size: few
CDR3: CASSIRSQETQYF
DNA: TGTGCCAGCAGCATCCGAAGTCAAGAGACCCAGTACTTC

D: .
J: TRBJ2-1
V: TRBV6-5
size: few
CDR3: CASSYTTSAERNEQFF
DNA: TGTGCCAGCAGTTACACCACTTCTGCGGAAAGAAATGAGCAGTTCTTC

D: .
J: TRBJ1-6
V: TRBV7-9
size: .
CDR3: CASSLGTHMDSPLHF
DNA: TGTGCCAGCAGCTTAGGGACCCACATGGACTCACCCCTCCACTTT

D: .
J: TRBJ2-4
V: TRBV24-1
size: few
CDR3: CATSDTGGRDIQYF
DNA: TGTGCCACCAGTGACACGGGGGGCCGGGACATTCAGTACTTC

D: .
J: TRBJ1-1
V: TRBV15
size: few
CDR3: CATSSLDTGWSTEAFF
DNA: TGTGCCACCAGCAGCCTCGATACGGGTTGGAGCACTGAAGCTTTCTTT

D: .
J: TRBJ2-1
V: TRBV10-1
size: few
CDR3: CASSEYGASYNEQFF
DNA: TGCGCCAGCAGTGAGTACGGGGCCTCCTACAATGAGCAGTTCTTC

D: TRBD1
J: TRBJ2-2
V: TRBV28
size: few
CDR3: CASRLDRVNTGELFF
DNA: TGTGCCAGCAGACTGGACAGGGTGAACACCGGGGAGCTGTTTTTT

D: TRBD2
J: TRBJ2-7
V: TRBV7-2
size: few
CDR3: CASSGTSASYEQYF
DNA: TGTGCCAGCAGCGGGACTAGCGCCTCCTACGAGCAGTACTTC

D: TRBD1
J: TRBJ1-1
V: TRBV3-1
size: .
CDR3: CASSDNRGGTEAFF
DNA: TGTGCCAGCAGCGACAACAGGGGCGGCACTGAAGCTTTCTTT

D: TRBD1
J: TRBJ1-1
V: TRBV3-1
size: .
CDR3: CASSQGGQPLNTEAFF
DNA: TGTGCCAGCAGCCAAGGGGGACAGCCGTTGAACACTGAAGCTTTCTTT

D: .
J: TRBJ1-2
V: TRBV30
size: few
CDR3: CAWSSSNYGYTF
DNA: TGTGCCTGGAGTAGTTCAAACTATGGCTACACCTTC

D: TRBD1
J: TRBJ2-3
V: TRBV24-1
size: few
CDR3: CATSPTGARTDTQYF
DNA: TGTGCCACCAGTCCCACAGGGGCCAGGACAGATACGCAGTATTTT

D: .
J: TRBJ2-3
V: TRBV5-1
size: .
CDR3: CASSLVSAADTQYF
DNA: TGCGCCAGCAGCTTGGTATCCGCCGCGGATACGCAGTATTTT

D: .
J: TRBJ2-5
V: TRBV7-9
size: .
CDR3: CASSLAMAWETQYF
DNA: TGTGCCAGCAGCTTAGCAATGGCGTGGGAGACCCAGTACTTC

D: TRBD2
J: TRBJ2-3
V: TRBV24-1
size: .
CDR3: CATSDPGTSGRNTQYF
DNA: TGTGCCACCAGTGACCCTGGGACTAGCGGGAGAAATACGCAGTATTTT

D: .
J: TRBJ1-1
V: TRBV29-1
size: few
CDR3: CSVEESTSGTEAFF
DNA: TGCAGCGTTGAAGAATCAACTTCGGGCACTGAAGCTTTCTTT

D: .
J: TRBJ2-1
V: TRBV24-1
size: .
CDR3: CATSGSLARNEQFF
DNA: TGTGCCACCAGTGGTTCCCTAGCTCGCAATGAGCAGTTCTTC

D: .
J: TRBJ2-3
V: TRBV19
size: .
CDR3: CASSGRGGGEEDTQYF
DNA: TGTGCCAGTAGCGGGCGAGGTGGGGGCGAGGAAGATACGCAGTATTTT

D: .
J: TRBJ1-1
V: TRBV12-3/TRBV12-4
size: .
CDR3: CASSLGTHQGAFF
DNA: TGTGCCAGCAGTCTGGGGACTCACCAAGGGGCTTTCTTT

D: .
J: TRBJ2-1
V: TRBV20-1
size: many
CDR3: CSATAYNEQFF
DNA: TGCAGTGCTACAGCTTACAATGAGCAGTTCTTC